What follows are 27 T cell receptor beta chains derived from one specimen sequenced in a study of blood T cell repertoires in COVID-19. This table comes from immunoSEQ multiplex PCR, and its TCRdb copy is limited to in-frame clones, with some not included. The sample has tens of thousands of clones, about 83% seen once. Sequenced: peripheral blood. The receptors shown here come from a man in his 70s with acute or convalescent COVID-19.

V gene TRBV3-1 (or the pseudogene TRBV3-2) combines with J gene TRBJ1-4; D is possibly TRBD1 (6 bases). Germline values: CDR1 LGHDT, CDR2 YNNKEL (reference sequence). V was pared by 4 bases and J by 5 bases, with 8 bases between. There are 13 residues in the CDR3. CDR3 loop: CASSPQGNEKLFF. CDR3 bases: TGTGCCAGCAGCCCCCAGGGGAATGAAAAACTGTTTTTT.

A remark on this clone: Different DNA sequences within this sample yield the same CDR3. The chain links TRBV20-1 to TRBJ1-2; 8 bases are shared with TRBD1. The CDR3 extends over 11 amino acids. V shed 5 bases, J shed 8 bases, and the junction held 4 bases outside the gene matches. Germline assignment: CDR1 DFQATT and CDR2 SNEGSKA (reference sequence). CDR3 protein: CSAPGGSGYTF. In DNA form, the CDR3 reads TGCAGTGCTCCAGGGGGCAGCGGCTACACCTTC.

The chain joins TRBV7-9 to TRBJ1-2; 9 bases align to TRBD1. Germline values: CDR1 SEHNR, CDR2 FQNEAQ (reference sequence). The V gene end was trimmed by 4 bases and the J gene end by 0 bases; junction bases not matched to a gene: 6. The CDR3 runs 16 residues. CDR3 nucleotide sequence: TGTGCCAGCAGCTCCGGACAGGGGAACCCTAACTATGGCTACACCTTC. Its translation is CASSSGQGNPNYGYTF.

The V gene is TRBV3-1 (or the pseudogene TRBV3-2), the J gene TRBJ2-5; 11 nucleotides align to TRBD2. In germline, CDR1 is LGHDT, CDR2 YNNKEL (reference sequence). This CDR3 spans 15 amino acids. Trimming took 3 bases from V and 1 from J; bases not matched to a gene: 1. The CDR3 DNA sequence: TGTGCCAGCAGCCAGACTAGCGGGGTCCAAGAGACCCAGTACTTC. Translation: CASSQTSGVQETQYF.

V usage is TRBV19 and J usage is TRBJ2-7, with 11 bases aligning to TRBD1. CDR1 and CDR2 from the germline V gene are LNHDA and SQIVND (reference sequence). The V segment lost 9 bases and the J segment 4 bases; nucleotides outside the gene matches: 11. The CDR3 contains 15 residues. The CDR3: CASAFPGTGGYEQYF. The CDR3 DNA sequence: TGTGCCAGCGCGTTCCCCGGGACAGGGGGATACGAGCAGTACTTC.

This clone was counted once. CDR3 bases: TGCGCCAGCAGCGTATTAGCGGGCTCGGACTATGGCTACACCTTC. Translating gives CASSVLAGSDYGYTF. This sequence joins TRBV5-1 and TRBJ1-2, with no clear D. V was trimmed by 4 bases and J by 3 bases, leaving 16 bases between them. Germline V gene lookup returns CDR1 SGHRS and CDR2 YFSETQ. This CDR3 is 15 amino acids long.

The gene calls are TRBV18 and TRBJ2-3, with 8 bases that match TRBD2. The trim removed 4 bases at V and 2 bases at J, leaving 5 bases unmatched. CDR1 and CDR2 (germline): KGHSH, LQKENI. This CDR3 has 15 residues. The CDR3 DNA reads as TGTGCCAGCTCACTCGCGGGGGGCAACACAGATACGCAGTATTTT. Encoded protein: CASSLAGGNTDTQYF.

The chain couples TRBV29-1 to TRBJ1-2; 7 nucleotides align to TRBD1. J gave up 3 bases and V 6 bases, and 16 bases lay outside the gene matches. The CDR3 sequence is 16 residues long. Germline V gene sequence: CDR1 SQVTM, CDR2 ANQGSEA. CDR3 DNA sequence: TGCAGCGTCCCGGTGGACACAGGGACAGTTCACTATGGCTACACCTTC. Translation gives CSVPVDTGTVHYGYTF.

V gene TRBV6-5 combines with J gene TRBJ2-7, with 10 bases identical to TRBD2. V trimming: 6 bases; J trimming: 4 bases; junction bases outside the gene matches: 3. Germline V lookup: CDR1 MNHEY, CDR2 SVGAGI. CDR3 size: 13 residues. CDR3 sequence reads: CASRVAGGYEQYF. The CDR3 DNA sequence: TGTGCCAGCAGGGTAGCGGGGGGTTACGAGCAGTACTTC.

The V call is TRBV10-1, the J call TRBJ2-5; possible D gene TRBD2, 5 bases. The V end was cut by 0 bases, the J end by 4 bases, with 15 bases between. The CDR3 runs 16 residues. Germline CDR1 WNHNN, CDR2 SYGVQD (reference sequence). The CDR3 loop is CASSESFGLLGETQYF. The CDR3 region has the DNA TGCGCCAGCAGTGAGTCGTTCGGACTCCTAGGAGAGACCCAGTACTTC.

The chain combines TRBV5-1 with TRBJ1-1; weak D call: TRBD1 (5 bases). Germline CDR1 and CDR2: SGHRS and YFSETQ. The CDR3 contains 13 residues. Trimming cost V 2 bases and J 4 bases, with 9 bases left between them. The CDR3 is CASSLQDGTEAFF. The CDR3 coding sequence is TGCGCCAGCAGCTTACAGGATGGCACTGAAGCTTTCTTT.

This rearrangement joins TRBV7-2 to TRBJ1-4; 8 bases agree with TRBD1. J was trimmed by 3 bases and V by 4 bases; bases with no gene match: 1. This CDR3 comprises 14 residues. Germline V gene sequence: CDR1 SGHTA, CDR2 FQGNSA. CDR3 residues: CASSSQGANEKLFF. The CDR3 bases are TGTGCCAGCAGCTCACAGGGGGCTAATGAAAAACTGTTTTTT.

The chain recombines TRBV11-3 with TRBJ2-1, with 12 positions matching TRBD1. CDR1 is SGHNT, CDR2 YENEEA, per germline. The ends lost 5 bases at V and 7 bases at J; junction bases unmatched: 6. The CDR3 sequence is 15 residues long. The CDR3 DNA reads as TGTGCCAGCAGCAAGGGACAGGGGGCAAGTAATGAGCAGTTCTTC. This codes for CASSKGQGASNEQFF.

The chain uses TRBV2 and TRBJ2-3; maybe TRBD2 (5 bases). Between the trimmed V and J ends, which lost 8 bases and 1 base, there was a span of 19 bases. This CDR3 comprises 16 residues. Germline values: CDR1 SNHLY, CDR2 FYNNEI. The CDR3 here is CASAPGSRTGTDTQYF. As DNA, the CDR3 is TGTGCCAGCGCCCCGGGGTCGCGTACAGGCACAGATACGCAGTATTTT.

The genes are TRBV4-3 and TRBJ1-4, with 10 bases matching TRBD1. Germline V CDR1 and CDR2: LGHNA, YSLEER. Trimming removed 1 base from V and 6 bases from J; junction bases left unmatched: 5. The CDR3 covers 16 residues. The CDR3 region has the DNA TGCGCCAGCAGCCAAGGGGCCGGGACAGGGGATGAAAAACTGTTTTTT. This encodes CASSQGAGTGDEKLFF.

The chain is built from TRBV21-1 and TRBJ2-2; the DNA was not compared with TRBD2, the D call given in the table. TRBV21-1 is tagged as a pseudogene. The CDR3 extends over 23 amino acids. The CDR3 coding sequence is TGTGCCAGCAGCAGCGTATCGGGGCGGGGGGCGACCGAATTATACGCGAACACCGGGGAGCTGTTTTTT. This encodes CASSSVSGRGATELYANTGELFF.

The chain recombines TRBV6-6 with TRBJ2-5; 9 bases are a match to TRBD2. Per germline, CDR1 MNHNY and CDR2 SVGAGI (reference sequence). V lost 6 bases and J lost 1; bases outside the gene matches: 3. The length of the CDR3 is 14 residues. The CDR3 DNA reads as TGTGCCAGCAGCGTAGCGGGGGTCCAAGAGACCCAGTACTTC. Amino acids: CASSVAGVQETQYF.

The chain uses TRBV7-6 and TRBJ1-1; TRBD1 agrees at 7 bases. After removal of 2 bases from V and 3 bases from J, the junction contained 9 bases not matched to a gene. CDR3 size: 16 residues. Germline CDR1 and CDR2: SGHVS and FNYEAQ. CDR3 loop: CASSLSPRQGYTEAFF. CDR3 nucleotides: TGTGCCAGCAGCTTAAGCCCCAGACAGGGTTACACTGAAGCTTTCTTT.

The gene calls are TRBV11-3 and TRBJ2-1, with 7 nucleotides matching TRBD1. CDR1 and CDR2 (germline): SGHNT, YENEEA. V trimming: 5 bases; J trimming: 8 bases; junction bases outside the gene matches: 18. The CDR3 totals 17 residues. The CDR3 coding sequence is TGTGCCAGCAGCCCCGGGCGGTTTCTCGACAGGGTCGATGAGCAGTTCTTC. Translated: CASSPGRFLDRVDEQFF.

The CDR3 bases are TGCAGTGCCATTTGGAGAGGGCGCTACACCTTC. Its protein is CSAIWRGRYTF. The genes are TRBV20-1 and TRBJ1-2; D ambiguous. The length of the CDR3 is 11 residues. Per the germline V gene, CDR1 is DFQATT and CDR2 is SNEGSKA (reference sequence). The V and J ends lost 6 bases and 9 bases respectively, with 14 bases between them.

The chain uses TRBV5-1 and TRBJ2-7; 7 positions agree with TRBD1. The trim removed 4 bases at V and 5 bases at J, leaving 9 bases unmatched. The CDR3 spans 14 residues. Germline-derived CDR1 and CDR2 are SGHRS and YFSETQ. CDR3: CASSPRTGNDEQYF. DNA of the CDR3: TGCGCCAGCAGCCCCCGGACAGGTAACGACGAGCAGTACTTC.

V and J are TRBV18 and TRBJ1-2; D is undetermined. Trimming removed 5 bases from V and 6 bases from J, with 16 bases in between. The germline CDR1 and CDR2 sequences are KGHSH and LQKENI. The CDR3 totals 14 residues. The CDR3 region is CASSTEGGPHGYTF. The CDR3 region has the DNA TGTGCCAGCTCAACAGAGGGTGGCCCCCATGGCTACACCTTC.

The chain couples TRBV28 to TRBJ2-7; 7 bases are a match to TRBD2. The CDR3 is 14 amino acids. CDR1 MDHEN and CDR2 SYDVKM come from the germline V gene. V lost 3 bases, J lost 5 bases, and 7 bases stayed unmatched. CDR3 in amino acids: CASSLGGGPHEQYF. The DNA of the CDR3 is TGTGCCAGCAGTTTGGGGGGAGGGCCCCACGAGCAGTACTTC.

The chain combines TRBV28 with TRBJ1-5, with D maybe TRBD1 (6 bases). This CDR3 contains 12 residues. V was cut by 10 bases and J by 9 bases, with 16 bases left in between. The germline V gene encodes CDR1 MDHEN and CDR2 SYDVKM. In DNA form, the CDR3 reads TGTGCCACCTCGGGGGGCGCGCTGCCCCAGCATTTT. Its translation: CATSGGALPQHF.

This chain uses TRBV7-2 with TRBJ2-1; TRBD2 might be the D (5 bases). Germline values: CDR1 SGHTA, CDR2 FQGNSA. Trimming removed 6 bases from V and 0 bases from J, with 12 bases in between. The CDR3 is made up of 15 amino acids. The CDR3 nucleotides read TGTGCCAGCAGTGGGATAGGACTCTCCTACAATGAGCAGTTCTTC. Translated, it gives CASSGIGLSYNEQFF.

V gene TRBV19 combines with J gene TRBJ2-1; 7 bases line up with TRBD1. Unmatched junction bases numbered 7, after V lost 5 bases and J lost 0 bases. Germline V gives CDR1 LNHDA, CDR2 SQIVND (reference sequence). The CDR3 sequence is 16 residues long. The CDR3 region has the DNA TGTGCCAGTAGTCCAAGACAGGGCAGCTCCTACAATGAGCAGTTCTTC. Its protein product is CASSPRQGSSYNEQFF.

This chain joins TRBV9 and TRBJ1-2; 7 nucleotides agree with TRBD1. This CDR3 region has 14 residues. V trimming: 1 base; J trimming: 2 bases; junction bases outside the gene matches: 2. Germline V lookup: CDR1 SGDLS, CDR2 YYNGEE. The CDR3 nucleotides read TGTGCCAGCAGCGTAACGGGACAGAACTATGGCTACACCTTC. Translation gives CASSVTGQNYGYTF.